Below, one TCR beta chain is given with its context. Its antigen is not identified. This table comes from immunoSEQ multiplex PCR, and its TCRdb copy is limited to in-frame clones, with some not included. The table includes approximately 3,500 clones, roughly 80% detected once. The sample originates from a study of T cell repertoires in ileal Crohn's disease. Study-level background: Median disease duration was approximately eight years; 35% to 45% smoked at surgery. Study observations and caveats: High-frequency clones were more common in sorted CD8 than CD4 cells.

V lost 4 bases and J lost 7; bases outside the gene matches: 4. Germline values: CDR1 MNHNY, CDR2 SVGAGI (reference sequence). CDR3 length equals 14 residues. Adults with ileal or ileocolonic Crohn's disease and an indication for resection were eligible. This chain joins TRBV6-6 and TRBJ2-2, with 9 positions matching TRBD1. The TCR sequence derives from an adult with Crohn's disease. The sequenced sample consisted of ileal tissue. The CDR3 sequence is CASSSDRGVGELFF. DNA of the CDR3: TGTGCCAGCAGTTCAGACAGGGGGGTCGGGGAGCTGTTTTTT.